This TCR beta chain was retrieved from a study of blood T cell repertoires in COVID-19 (dated by TCRdb to the early 2020s). General notes on the study: Samples from collaborators originated in the United States, Italy and Spain and spanned both the acute and convalescent phases of COVID-19. The material from the prospective study consisted of cDNA or gDNA derived from T cells, B-cell-depleted T cells, or PBMCs. Subjects who had been exposed to COVID-19, were actively infected with it, or had recovered from it provided the deeply sampled blood TCRbeta repertoires that made up the dataset. The repertoires were released in a freely available public database meant as a resource for research on the immune response to SARS-CoV-2. The samples were drawn from two sources: the first 160 participants of the ongoing ImmuneRACE study, and fewer than 1,500 subjects contributed by 6 global collaborators. Sample metadata almost always included a de-identified subject ID, COVID-19 status, age in years and sex. Where HLA class I and class II types were available, the types were taken from metadata supplied by the sample provider, not from assay-based typing.

TCRbeta CDR3 regions were amplified from genomic DNA using the immunoSEQ Assay, a bias-controlled multiplex PCR. In the authors' own workflow: The number of nucleated cells in each sample was estimated from the amplification of reference gene primers within the assay. To quantify the absolute abundance of each unique TCRbeta CDR3 rearrangement, sequence reads were collapsed and filtered. For each sample, productive Simpson clonality was calculated as the square root of Simpson's diversity index across productive rearrangements. TCRdb holds this immuneACCESS table with in-frame rearrangements only. Some clones are missing; in checked studies, unresolved V genes explain under half, and the rest has no known cause. V and J calls and clone size come straight from that table; D and trimming were deduced from the DNA. The sample data list 160,000 or so clones, and 80% to 90% of these were observed just once. The leading ten clones occupy about 2.6% of the sample.

V and J are truncated by 2 bases and 0 bases respectively, leaving an intervening sequence of 13 bases. Sequences MNHEY (CDR1) and SVGAGI (CDR2) are obtained from the germline V gene. From its cysteine to its phenylalanine, the CDR3 spans 16 amino acids. Only the CDR3 portion is preserved as DNA: 48 bases, with reading frame beginning at the first base. What the research found in general, with its limitations: Clinical and demographic metadata were provided uncurated, with the amount varying by source and participant.

Collaborating institutions collected whole blood in K2EDTA tubes following their own protocols. For TCRbeta analysis, collaborator samples were shipped as frozen whole blood, as isolated PBMCs, or as DNA extracted from either sample type. This clone was seen a single time. The specificity of this receptor is unknown. Within one base of it there is no much larger clone, and no base qualities were kept. This receptor chain uses TRBV6-5 and TRBJ1-1; D gene: possibly TRBD1, on 5 matching bases. The specimen sequenced was peripheral blood. The source of this sequence is a man aged 60-69 years with acute or convalescent COVID-19. The CDR3 corresponds to CASSYDGQIMNTEAFF. The bases are TGTGCCAGCAGTTACGACGGACAAATCATGAACACTGAAGCTTTCTTT.